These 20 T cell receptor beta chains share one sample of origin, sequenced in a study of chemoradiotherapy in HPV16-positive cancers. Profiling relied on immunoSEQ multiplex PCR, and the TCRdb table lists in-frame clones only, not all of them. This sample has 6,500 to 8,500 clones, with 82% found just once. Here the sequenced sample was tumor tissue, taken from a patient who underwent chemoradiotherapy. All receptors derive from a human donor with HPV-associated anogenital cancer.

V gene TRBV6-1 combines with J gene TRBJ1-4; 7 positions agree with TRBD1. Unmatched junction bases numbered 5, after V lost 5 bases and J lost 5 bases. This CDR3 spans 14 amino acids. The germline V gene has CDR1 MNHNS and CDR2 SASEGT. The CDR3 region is CASSSGQPNEKLFF. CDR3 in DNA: TGTGCCAGCAGTTCGGGACAGCCAAATGAAAAACTGTTTTTT.

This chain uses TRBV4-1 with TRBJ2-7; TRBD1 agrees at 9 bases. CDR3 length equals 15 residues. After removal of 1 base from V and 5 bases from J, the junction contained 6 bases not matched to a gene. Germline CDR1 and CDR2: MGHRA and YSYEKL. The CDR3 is CASSQARQGDHEQYF. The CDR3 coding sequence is TGCGCCAGCAGCCAAGCGAGACAGGGGGACCACGAGCAGTACTTC.

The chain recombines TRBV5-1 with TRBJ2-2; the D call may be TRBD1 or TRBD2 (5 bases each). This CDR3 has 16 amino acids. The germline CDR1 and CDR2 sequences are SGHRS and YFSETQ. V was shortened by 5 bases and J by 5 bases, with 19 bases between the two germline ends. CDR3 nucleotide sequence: TGCGCCAGCAGGCGGTGGGCAGGGAGCGAAACCGGGGAGCTGTTTTTT. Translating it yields CASRRWAGSETGELFF. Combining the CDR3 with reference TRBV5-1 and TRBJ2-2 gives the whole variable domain KAGVTQTPRYLIKTRGQQVTLSCSPISGHRSVSWYQQTPGQGLQFLFEYFSETQRNKGNFPGRFSGRQFSNSRSEMNVSTLELGDSALYLCASRRWAGSETGELFFGEGSRLTVL.

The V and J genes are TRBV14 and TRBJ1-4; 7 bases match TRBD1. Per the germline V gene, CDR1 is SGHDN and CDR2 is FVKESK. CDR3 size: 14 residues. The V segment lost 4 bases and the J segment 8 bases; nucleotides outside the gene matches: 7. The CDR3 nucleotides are TGTGCCAGCAGCCCGCGGACAGGTGGGGAAAAACTGTTTTTT. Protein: CASSPRTGGEKLFF.

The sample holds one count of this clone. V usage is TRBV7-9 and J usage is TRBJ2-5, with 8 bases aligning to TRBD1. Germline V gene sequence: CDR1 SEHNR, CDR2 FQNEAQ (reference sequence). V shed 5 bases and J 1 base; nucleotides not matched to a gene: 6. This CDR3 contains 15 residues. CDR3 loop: CASSDTGTGQETQYF. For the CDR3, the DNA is TGTGCCAGCAGCGACACCGGGACAGGCCAAGAGACCCAGTACTTC.

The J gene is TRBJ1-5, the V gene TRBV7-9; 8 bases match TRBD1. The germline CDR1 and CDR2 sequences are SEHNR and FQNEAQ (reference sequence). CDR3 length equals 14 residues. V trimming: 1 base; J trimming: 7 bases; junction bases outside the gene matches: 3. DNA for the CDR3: TGTGCCAGCAGCTTAGACAGGGGGGGGCAGCCCCAGCATTTT. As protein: CASSLDRGGQPQHF. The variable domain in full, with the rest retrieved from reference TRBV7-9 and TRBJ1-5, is DTGVSQNPRHKITKRGQNVTFRCDPISEHNRLYWYRQTLGQGPEFLTYFQNEAQLEKSRLLSDRFSAERPKGSFSTLEIQRTEQGDSAMYLCASSLDRGGQPQHFGDGTRLSIL.

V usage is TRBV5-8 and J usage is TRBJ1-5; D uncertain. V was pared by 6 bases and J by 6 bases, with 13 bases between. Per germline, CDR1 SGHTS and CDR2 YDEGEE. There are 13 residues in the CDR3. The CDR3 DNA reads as TGTGCCAGCACCGGTTGGGAGCTTCAGCCCCAGCATTTT. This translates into CASTGWELQPQHF.

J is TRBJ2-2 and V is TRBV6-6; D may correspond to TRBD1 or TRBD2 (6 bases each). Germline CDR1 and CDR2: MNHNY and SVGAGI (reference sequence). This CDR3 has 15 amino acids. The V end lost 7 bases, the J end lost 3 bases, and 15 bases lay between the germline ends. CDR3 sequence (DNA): TGTGCCAGCACACGCCACGGGGGCGACACCGGGGAGCTGTTTTTT. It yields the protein CASTRHGGDTGELFF.

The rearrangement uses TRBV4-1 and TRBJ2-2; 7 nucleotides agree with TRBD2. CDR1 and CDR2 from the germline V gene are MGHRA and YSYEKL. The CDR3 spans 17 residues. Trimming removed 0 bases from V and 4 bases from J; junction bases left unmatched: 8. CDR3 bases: TGCGCCAGCAGCCAAGAGGGTCAAGCGGGGCTCACCGGGGAGCTGTTTTTT. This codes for CASSQEGQAGLTGELFF.

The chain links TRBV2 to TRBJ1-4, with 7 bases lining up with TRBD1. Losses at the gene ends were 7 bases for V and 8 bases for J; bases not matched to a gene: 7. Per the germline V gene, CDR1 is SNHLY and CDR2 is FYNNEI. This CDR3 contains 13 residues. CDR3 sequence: CASKLGTDEKLFF. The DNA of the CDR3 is TGTGCCAGCAAGCTCGGGACAGACGAAAAACTGTTTTTT.

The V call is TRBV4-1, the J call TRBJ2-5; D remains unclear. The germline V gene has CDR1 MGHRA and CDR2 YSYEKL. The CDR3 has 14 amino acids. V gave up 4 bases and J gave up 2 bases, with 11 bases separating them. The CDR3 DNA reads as TGCGCCAGCAGCCCCAACAGCCAGCAAGAGACCCAGTACTTC. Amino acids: CASSPNSQQETQYF.

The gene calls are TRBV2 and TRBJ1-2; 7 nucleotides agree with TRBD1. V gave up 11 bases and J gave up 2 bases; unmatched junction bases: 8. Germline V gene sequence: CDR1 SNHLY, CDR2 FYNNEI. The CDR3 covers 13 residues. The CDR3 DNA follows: TGTGCCGCTCGGGACAGAATAAACTATGGCTACACCTTC. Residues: CAARDRINYGYTF.

The CDR3 DNA is TGTGCCAGCTCACCAAGGACAGCCCACGACTACGAGCAGTACTTC. This translates into CASSPRTAHDYEQYF. The V call is TRBV18, the J call TRBJ2-7; TRBD1 is a possible D gene (6 bases). The CDR3 is 15 amino acids. CDR1 is KGHSH and CDR2 is LQKENI in the germline V gene. The V gene lost 2 bases and the J gene lost 3 bases, with 14 bases spanning the gap. Full variable domain (rest looked up from reference TRBV18 and TRBJ2-7): NAGVMQNPRHLVRRRGQEARLRCSPMKGHSHVYWYRQLPEEGLKFMVYLQKENIIDESGMPKERFSAEFPKEGPSILRIQQVVRGDSAAYFCASSPRTAHDYEQYFGPGTRLTVT.

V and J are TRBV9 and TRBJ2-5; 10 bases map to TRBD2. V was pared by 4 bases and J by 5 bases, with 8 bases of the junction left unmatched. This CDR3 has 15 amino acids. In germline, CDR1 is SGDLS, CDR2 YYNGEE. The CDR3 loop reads CASSLSPSGGETQYF. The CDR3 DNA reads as TGTGCCAGCAGCCTTTCGCCTAGCGGGGGTGAGACCCAGTACTTC.

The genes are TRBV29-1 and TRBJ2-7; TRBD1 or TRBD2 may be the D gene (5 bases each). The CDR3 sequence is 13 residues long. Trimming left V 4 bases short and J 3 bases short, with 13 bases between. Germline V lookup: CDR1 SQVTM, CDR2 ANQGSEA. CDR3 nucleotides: TGCAGCGTTGCTCCAGGGAGAGACTACGAGCAGTACTTC. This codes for CSVAPGRDYEQYF.

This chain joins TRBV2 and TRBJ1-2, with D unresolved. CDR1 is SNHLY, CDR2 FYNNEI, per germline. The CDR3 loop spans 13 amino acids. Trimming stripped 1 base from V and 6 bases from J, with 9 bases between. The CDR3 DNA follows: TGTGCCAGCAGTGAAGTAGATCTTGATGGCTACACCTTC. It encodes CASSEVDLDGYTF.

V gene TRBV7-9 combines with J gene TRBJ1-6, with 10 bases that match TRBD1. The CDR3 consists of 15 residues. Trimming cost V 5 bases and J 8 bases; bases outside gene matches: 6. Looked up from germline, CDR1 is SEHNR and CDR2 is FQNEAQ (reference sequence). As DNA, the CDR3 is TGTGCCAGCAGCACGGGACAGGGGTTAGATTCACCCCTCCACTTT. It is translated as CASSTGQGLDSPLHF.

CDR3 DNA: TGTGCCAGCAGCTTAGAACCTAGCGGGGGGGCAATAGATACGCAGTATTTT. Translation gives CASSLEPSGGAIDTQYF. This rearrangement joins TRBV7-2 to TRBJ2-3; the match to TRBD2 covers 12 bases. The CDR3 has 17 residues. The junction had 7 bases not matched to a gene; V was cut back by 1 base and J by 5 bases. Germline values: CDR1 SGHTA, CDR2 FQGNSA.

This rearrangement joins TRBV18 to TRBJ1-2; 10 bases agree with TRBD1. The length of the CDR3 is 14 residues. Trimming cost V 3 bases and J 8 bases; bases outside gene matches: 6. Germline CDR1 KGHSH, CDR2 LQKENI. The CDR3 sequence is CASSPGTGEDGYTF. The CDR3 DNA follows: TGTGCCAGCTCACCGGGGACAGGGGAGGACGGCTACACCTTC.

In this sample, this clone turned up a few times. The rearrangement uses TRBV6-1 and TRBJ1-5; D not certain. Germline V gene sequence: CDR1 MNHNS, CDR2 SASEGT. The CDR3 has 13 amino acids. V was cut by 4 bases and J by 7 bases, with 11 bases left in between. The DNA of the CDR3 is TGTGCCAGCAGTGGAGACCTGGGGCAGCCCCAGCATTTT. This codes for CASSGDLGQPQHF.